This is a list of T cell receptor beta chains from one sample in a study of identical twins. TCRdb recomputed calls from the 5' RACE reads with MiXCR, one row per CDR3 protein. This table has roughly 470,000 distinct CDR3 sequences, around an eighth appearing once. These same records also appear under a second study, on yellow fever vaccine responses in identical twins.

Sequencing used CD4+ T cells sorted from blood. Every receptor here comes from a woman aged 18 to 35 in good health. The CDR3 runs from the conserved cysteine through the conserved F or W. A D gene is named only where the DNA matches it firmly. Not all rows give a size; the values are once, few, many and, for expanded clones, a class.

abundance	d_gene	v_gene	j_gene	CDR3nt	CDR3aa
many	TRBD1	TRBV6-1	TRBJ2-5	TGTGCCAGCAGACCACAACCGGACAGGGGGAGCCACCAGTACTTC	CASRPQPDRGSHQYF
NA	NA	TRBV20-1	TRBJ2-7	TGCAGTGCTAGAGAGTATGGACCCTACGAGCAGTACTTC	CSAREYGPYEQYF
NA	NA	TRBV6-5	TRBJ2-5	TGTGCCAGCAGTTACAGGGTCAGCCTGGAGACCCAGTACTTC	CASSYRVSLETQYF
NA	TRBD1	TRBV3-1	TRBJ2-2	TGTGCCAGCTGTAACCCGGACAGGGGCCTCCCGGGGGCCGGGGAGCTGTTTTTT	CASCNPDRGLPGAGELFF
NA	NA	TRBV28	TRBJ2-1	TGTGCCAGCAGCCGCTCAAGGGGGGCCGTCTACAATGAGCAGTTCTTC	CASSRSRGAVYNEQFF
NA	TRBD2	TRBV7-2	TRBJ2-5	TGTGCCAGCAGCCGGACTAGCGCGGGGGAAGAGACCCAGTACTTC	CASSRTSAGEETQYF
NA	NA	TRBV6-5	TRBJ2-3	TGTGCCAGCAGTTCCCCTCGCATCCGGGATACGCAGTATTTT	CASSSPRIRDTQYF
few	TRBD1	TRBV20-1	TRBJ2-1	TGCAGTGCTAGAGATCCCAAGGGACAGGGAGCTTACAATGAGCAGTTCTTC	CSARDPKGQGAYNEQFF
NA	NA	TRBV11-3	TRBJ2-3	TGTGCCAGCAGCTCTCGTGGGGGGAAGGGAGATACGCAGTATTTT	CASSSRGGKGDTQYF
NA	NA	TRBV5-1	TRBJ2-7	TGCGCCAGCAGCTTGGATCCGGTGAGGGTAAAAGTCGAGCAGTACTTC	CASSLDPVRVKVEQYF
many	NA	TRBV27	TRBJ2-3	TGTGCCAGCAGCCCTGCGGGGCCGCCCACAGATACGCAGTATTTT	CASSPAGPPTDTQYF
few	TRBD2	TRBV5-5	TRBJ2-2	TGTGCCAGCAGCGGCCGGGGGGGGCGAACCGGGGAGCTGTTTTTT	CASSGRGGRTGELFF
NA	NA	TRBV18	TRBJ2-3	TGTGCCAGCTCACCACCGAGGGACGCTAGTCGGACAGATACGCAGTATTTT	CASSPPRDASRTDTQYF
few	TRBD1	TRBV7-9	TRBJ1-4	TGTGCCAGCAGCGACGGGACAGCAAGCTGGGGGGAAAAACTGTTTTTT	CASSDGTASWGEKLFF
NA	NA	TRBV29-1	TRBJ1-1	TGCAGCGCTCGGACAGCGAACACTGAAGCTTTCTTT	CSARTANTEAFF
many	NA	TRBV4-2	TRBJ2-1	TGTGCCAGCAGCCAAGTGGTAGGGGGAACCTACAATGAGCAGTTCTTC	CASSQVVGGTYNEQFF
few	NA	TRBV7-6	TRBJ2-5	TGTGCCAGCAGCTTACGTCCTCCCGGCTTAGGAGAGACCCAGTACTTC	CASSLRPPGLGETQYF